A single sample is the source of the 21 T cell receptor beta chains below, sequenced in a study of technical replicates of blood from a handful of donors. The assay was immunoSEQ multiplex PCR, and TCRdb's table has in-frame clones only and misses some. The data show 60,000 to 65,000 clones, more than 75% seen once. Sample: PBMCs. These receptors were obtained from a human donor in good health. Some clones in this sample may be carry-over from other donors' samples.

This chain links TRBV7-9 with TRBJ2-5, with 9 bases that match TRBD1. The CDR3 loop spans 13 amino acids. CDR1 and CDR2 (germline): SEHNR, FQNEAQ (reference sequence). The junction had 2 bases not matched to a gene; V was cut back by 5 bases and J by 4 bases. The CDR3 sequence: CASSPDRGETQYF. CDR3 coding DNA: TGTGCCAGCAGCCCGGACAGGGGAGAGACCCAGTACTTC.

J is TRBJ2-1 and V is TRBV6-1, with 9 bases identical to TRBD2. Germline V CDR1 and CDR2: MNHNS, SASEGT. Trimming took 3 bases from V and 3 from J; bases not matched to a gene: 9. This CDR3 has 17 amino acids. This chain's CDR3 is CASSDIPGLAGYNEQFF. CDR3 DNA sequence: TGTGCCAGCAGTGATATTCCGGGACTAGCCGGCTACAATGAGCAGTTCTTC.

The V gene is TRBV19, the J gene TRBJ2-7, with 7 bases lining up with TRBD1. The CDR3 totals 13 residues. The germline V gene encodes CDR1 LNHDA and CDR2 SQIVND (reference sequence). Trimming removed 6 bases from V and 5 bases from J; junction bases left unmatched: 7. CDR3 sequence reads: CASSPGQPNEQYF. Written as DNA, the CDR3 is TGTGCCAGTAGCCCGGGACAGCCGAACGAGCAGTACTTC.

CDR3 nucleotides: TGTGCCTGGAGTGGAGGGGGGAGGGGCACCGGGGAGCTGTTTTTT. Amino acid sequence: CAWSGGGRGTGELFF. This chain links TRBV30 with TRBJ2-2, with D perhaps matching TRBD2 (7 bases). CDR1 and CDR2 (germline): GTSNPN, SVGIG (reference sequence). Trimming left V 1 base short and J 4 bases short, with 13 bases between. The CDR3 runs 15 residues.

The rearrangement uses TRBV5-6 and TRBJ1-2; TRBD1 matches 7 bases. The ends lost 5 bases at V and 6 bases at J; junction bases unmatched: 13. The CDR3 length is 15 residues. Germline lookup yields CDR1 SGHDT and CDR2 YYEEEE. The CDR3 DNA follows: TGTGCCAGCAGGCATACCAGGGGGGTAGGAGATGGCTACACCTTC. Amino acids: CASRHTRGVGDGYTF.

The chain joins TRBV7-3 to TRBJ1-2, with 11 bases lining up with TRBD1. The J segment lost 4 bases and the V segment lost 5 bases, leaving 6 bases of the junction unmatched. The CDR3 covers 15 residues. CDR1 is SGHTA and CDR2 is FQGTGA in the germline V gene. The CDR3 here is CASSADRGPFYGYTF. The CDR3 DNA reads TGTGCCAGCAGCGCGGACAGGGGGCCATTCTATGGCTACACCTTC.

CDR3 sequence (DNA): TGTGCCATCAGTGAGGGGGGGGCTTATGAAGCTTTCTTT. Its protein is CAISEGGAYEAFF. The rearrangement uses TRBV10-3 and TRBJ1-1; maybe TRBD1 (6 bases). Trimming stripped 2 bases from V and 7 bases from J, with 11 bases between. The CDR3 loop spans 13 amino acids. Germline V lookup: CDR1 ENHRY, CDR2 SYGVKD.

This clone was picked up a small number of times. The chain has TRBV2 and TRBJ1-2; D gene uncertain. The germline V gene has CDR1 SNHLY and CDR2 FYNNEI. CDR3 length: 14 amino acids. Between the trimmed V and J ends, which lost 3 bases and 10 bases, there was a span of 18 bases. CDR3 in DNA: TGTGCCAGCAGTGAGGGTCAGGCGAAGATGTCCTACACCTTC. It specifies CASSEGQAKMSYTF.

This chain links TRBV4-3 with TRBJ2-1; 11 nucleotides line up with TRBD2. This CDR3 spans 19 amino acids. J was trimmed by 2 bases and V by 4 bases; bases with no gene match: 13. Germline CDR1 is LGHNA and CDR2 is YSLEER. In nucleotides, the CDR3 is TGCGCCAGCAGCCCTCGACTAGCGGGAATCCGAAGTCCCTACAATGAGCAGTTCTTC. Protein: CASSPRLAGIRSPYNEQFF.

J is TRBJ2-1 and V is TRBV6-1; 8 nucleotides line up with TRBD2. Germline V gives CDR1 MNHNS, CDR2 SASEGT. The CDR3 is 15 residues long. V gave up 2 bases and J gave up 10 bases; unmatched junction bases: 10. The CDR3 protein is CASSEPLAGIGEQFF. The CDR3 nucleotides are TGTGCCAGCAGTGAACCCCTAGCGGGTATCGGGGAGCAGTTCTTC.

This chain uses TRBV5-6 with TRBJ2-5; D is possibly TRBD2 (6 bases). This CDR3 region has 15 residues. Trimming took 1 base from V and 4 from J, leaving 14 bases between them. The germline CDR1 and CDR2 sequences are SGHDT and YYEEEE. CDR3 nucleotides: TGTGCCAGCAGCTTGAGGGCGCTCGGGGGAGAGACCCAGTACTTC. Its protein is CASSLRALGGETQYF.

The rearrangement links TRBV6-6 to TRBJ1-2; 7 bases are shared with TRBD1. CDR1 MNHNY and CDR2 SVGAGI come from the germline V gene (reference sequence). The CDR3 sequence is 11 residues long. The CDR3 nucleotides are TGTGCAATCGGACAGGTCTATGGCTACACCTTC. Translating gives CAIGQVYGYTF.

This rearrangement joins TRBV4-2 to TRBJ1-6, with D possibly TRBD1 on 5 matching bases. Germline V gene sequence: CDR1 LGHNA, CDR2 YNFKEQ. There are 17 residues in the CDR3. V was clipped by 0 bases and J by 0 bases, with 9 bases between them. The DNA of the CDR3 is TGTGCCAGCAGCCAAGAACAGGCAGCCTCCTATAATTCACCCCTCCACTTT. It codes for CASSQEQAASYNSPLHF.

The chain recombines TRBV7-2 with TRBJ2-1, with TRBD2 matching over 12 bases. CDR3 size: 16 residues. J lost 8 bases, V lost 4 bases, and 9 bases had no gene match. Germline V CDR1 and CDR2: SGHTA, FQGNSA. The CDR3 protein is CASSSQLAGGGDEQFF. CDR3 DNA: TGTGCCAGCAGCTCCCAGCTAGCGGGAGGGGGCGATGAGCAGTTCTTC.

The chain combines TRBV2 with TRBJ1-3; D uncertain. Trimming stripped 2 bases from V and 4 bases from J, with 6 bases between. Germline V gene lookup returns CDR1 SNHLY and CDR2 FYNNEI. The CDR3 consists of 13 residues. CDR3 sequence reads: CASSEIPGNTIYF. DNA of the CDR3: TGTGCCAGCAGTGAAATTCCAGGAAACACCATATATTTT.

The genes are TRBV7-2 and TRBJ2-5; no clear D gene. The CDR3 runs to 14 residues. V was clipped by 8 bases and J by 5 bases, with 18 bases between them. The germline CDR1 and CDR2 sequences are SGHTA and FQGNSA. The CDR3 DNA sequence: TGTGCCAGCTTGCCTACGCCGGGTTTGGAGACCCAGTACTTC. It yields the protein CASLPTPGLETQYF. Together with reference TRBV7-2 and TRBJ2-5, the CDR3 gives the full variable domain: GAGVSQSPSNKVTEKGKDVELRCDPISGHTALYWYRQSLGQGLEFLIYFQGNSAPDKSGLPSDRFSAERTGGSVSTLTIQRTQQEDSAVYLCASLPTPGLETQYFGPGTRLLVL.

This clone was seen only once. CDR3 coding DNA: TGTGCCAGCAGTGACAGGGTAGCGGTGGATCAGCCCCAGCATTTT. It translates to CASSDRVAVDQPQHF. This chain connects TRBV27 to TRBJ1-5; 7 positions match TRBD1. Germline V CDR1 and CDR2: MNHEY, SMNVEV (reference sequence). The CDR3 has 15 residues. The ends lost 5 bases at V and 5 bases at J; junction bases unmatched: 9.

This clone was detected only a few times. The chain links TRBV30 to TRBJ1-1, with D perhaps matching TRBD1 (5 bases). Germline CDR1 GTSNPN, CDR2 SVGIG (reference sequence). Between the trimmed V and J ends, which lost 0 bases and 4 bases, there was a span of 9 bases. The CDR3 is 13 amino acids. The CDR3 here is CAWSVGGGTEAFF. CDR3 coding DNA: TGTGCCTGGAGTGTCGGGGGGGGCACTGAAGCTTTCTTT.

This clone has only a few counts. The chain uses TRBV7-2 and TRBJ1-1, with 7 bases lining up with TRBD1. The CDR3 loop spans 13 amino acids. Germline CDR1 reads SGHTA; CDR2 reads FQGNSA. Trimming removed 6 bases from V and 3 bases from J; junction bases left unmatched: 4. The CDR3 DNA follows: TGTGCCAGCAGAAAAGGGACAGACACTGAAGCTTTCTTT. This codes for CASRKGTDTEAFF. The variable domain in full, completed from reference TRBV7-2 and TRBJ1-1, reads GAGVSQSPSNKVTEKGKDVELRCDPISGHTALYWYRQSLGQGLEFLIYFQGNSAPDKSGLPSDRFSAERTGGSVSTLTIQRTQQEDSAVYLCASRKGTDTEAFFGQGTRLTVV.

The chain employs TRBV5-1 and TRBJ2-3; 7 nucleotides align to TRBD1. The length of the CDR3 is 15 residues. The germline gives CDR1 SGHRS, CDR2 YFSETQ. With V trimmed by 0 bases and J by 4 bases, 5 bases remained unmatched. CDR3 sequence (DNA): TGCGCCAGCAGCTTGGACAGGGGTGGCGCAGATACGCAGTATTTT. The encoded protein is CASSLDRGGADTQYF.

V and J are TRBV4-2 and TRBJ1-2, with TRBD1 as a possible D gene (5 bases). Per the germline V gene, CDR1 is LGHNA and CDR2 is YNFKEQ. V dropped 4 bases and J dropped 6 bases, with 21 bases sitting between them. CDR3 size: 16 residues. Here the CDR3 reads CASSRPGAEGVHGYTF. The CDR3 DNA reads TGTGCCAGCAGCCGCCCTGGGGCGGAAGGGGTCCATGGCTACACCTTC.